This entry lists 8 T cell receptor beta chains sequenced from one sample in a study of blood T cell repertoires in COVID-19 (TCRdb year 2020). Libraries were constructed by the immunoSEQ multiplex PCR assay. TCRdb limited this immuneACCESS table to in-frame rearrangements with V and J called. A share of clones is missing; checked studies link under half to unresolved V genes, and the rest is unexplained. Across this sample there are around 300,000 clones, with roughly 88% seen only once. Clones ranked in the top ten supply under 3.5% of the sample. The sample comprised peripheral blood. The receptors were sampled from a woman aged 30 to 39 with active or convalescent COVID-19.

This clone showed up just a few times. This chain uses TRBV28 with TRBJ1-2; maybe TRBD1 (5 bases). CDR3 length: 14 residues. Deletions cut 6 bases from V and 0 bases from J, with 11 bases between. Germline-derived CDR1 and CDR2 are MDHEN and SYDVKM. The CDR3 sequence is CASRPWGANYGYTF. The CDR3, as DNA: TGTGCCAGCAGACCATGGGGCGCTAACTATGGCTACACCTTC.

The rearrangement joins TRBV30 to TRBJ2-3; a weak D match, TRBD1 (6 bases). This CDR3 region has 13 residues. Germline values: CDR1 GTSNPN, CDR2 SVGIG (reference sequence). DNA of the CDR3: TGTGGGGTGCTGGGGGCTGGGACAGATACGCAGTATTTT. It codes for CGVLGAGTDTQYF.

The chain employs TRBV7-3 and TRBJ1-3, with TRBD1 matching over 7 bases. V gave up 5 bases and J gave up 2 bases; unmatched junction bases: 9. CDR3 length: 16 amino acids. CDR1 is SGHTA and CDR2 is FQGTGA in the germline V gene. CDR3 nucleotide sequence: TGTGCCAGCAGCCGATCACCGGGACAGCCTGGAAACACCATATATTTT. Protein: CASSRSPGQPGNTIYF.

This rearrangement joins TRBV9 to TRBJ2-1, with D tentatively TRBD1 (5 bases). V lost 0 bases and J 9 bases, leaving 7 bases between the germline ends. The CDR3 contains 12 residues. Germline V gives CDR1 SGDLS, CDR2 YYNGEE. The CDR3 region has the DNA TGTGCCAGCAGCGTAGGGGGCAGTGAGCAGTTCTTC. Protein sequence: CASSVGGSEQFF.

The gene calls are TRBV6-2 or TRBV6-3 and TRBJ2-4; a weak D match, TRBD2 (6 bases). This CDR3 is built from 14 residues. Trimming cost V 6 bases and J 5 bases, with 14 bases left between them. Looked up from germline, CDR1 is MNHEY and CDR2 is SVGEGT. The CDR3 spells CASSPYVAENIQYF. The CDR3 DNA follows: TGTGCCAGCAGCCCCTATGTAGCGGAAAACATTCAGTACTTC.

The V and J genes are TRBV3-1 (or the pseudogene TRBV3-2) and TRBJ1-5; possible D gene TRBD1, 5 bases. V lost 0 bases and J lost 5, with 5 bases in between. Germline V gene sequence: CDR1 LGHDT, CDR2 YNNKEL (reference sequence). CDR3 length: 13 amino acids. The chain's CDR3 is CASSQEGDQPQHF. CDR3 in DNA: TGTGCCAGCAGCCAAGAAGGGGATCAGCCCCAGCATTTT.

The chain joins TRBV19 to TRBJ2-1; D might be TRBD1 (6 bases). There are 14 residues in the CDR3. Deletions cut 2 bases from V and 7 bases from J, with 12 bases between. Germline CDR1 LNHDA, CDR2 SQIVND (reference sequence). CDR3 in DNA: TGTGCCAGTAGTATAAGGGGGTCGTTGAATGAGCAGTTCTTC. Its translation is CASSIRGSLNEQFF.

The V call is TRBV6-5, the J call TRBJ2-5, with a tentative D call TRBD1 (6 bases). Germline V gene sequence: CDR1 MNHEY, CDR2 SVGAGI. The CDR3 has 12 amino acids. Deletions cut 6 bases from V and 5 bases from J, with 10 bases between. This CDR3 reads CASRQGFETQYF. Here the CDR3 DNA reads TGTGCCAGCAGACAGGGTTTTGAGACCCAGTACTTC.